The sequence of this T cell receptor beta chain was determined in a study of CD8 T cells in ankylosing spondylitis. Findings and caveats of the study: It was reported that disease-linked clones were significantly enriched in matched ankylosing spondylitis synovial fluid.

This clonotype was found many times. Antigen specificity is unknown. Trimming cost V 4 bases and J 3 bases; bases outside gene matches: 0. This CDR3 contains 13 residues. MiXCR, applied by TCRdb to the 5' RACE reads, yields one record per CDR3 protein. The profile shows 290,000 or so distinct CDR3 sequences, about a fifth of them singletons. This sequence was found in a female donor with ankylosing spondylitis or in good health (not recorded which). V gene TRBV12-3 or TRBV12-4 combines with J gene TRBJ2-7, with 10 bases matching TRBD2. The sequencing sample was made of blood, either unsorted or a sorted T cell fraction (not recorded which). This chain's CDR3 is CASSWTSGYEQYF. The CDR3 nucleotides read TGTGCCAGCAGTTGGACTAGCGGCTACGAGCAGTACTTC.